This T cell receptor beta chain emerged from a study of cytomegalovirus exposure and HLA in healthy donors (dated by TCRdb to the late 2010s). At the level of the whole study: An earlier analysis of a few hundred of the donors reported over 250 Gb of sequence data and around 100 million unique TCR beta sequences obtained from some 170 million T cells. Roughly 300 gigabases of sequencing data and tens of millions of unique TCR sequences were included in an early release covering about 620 HLA-typed donors. Of the 300 to 450 genotyped donors, over 65% fell in the genetic ancestry cluster associated with self-reported Caucasian donors. The aim of the study was to test whether cataloging public T cell receptors could identify signatures of past pathogen exposure. The T cell repertoires of roughly 660 subjects were profiled by immunosequencing and related to cytomegalovirus serostatus. Besides the first cohort of hundreds of subjects, a separate validation cohort made up of 120 different subjects was used. To predict cytomegalovirus infection status, the study brought together high-throughput TCR immunosequencing, statistical association of individual TCRs with disease status, and machine learning. A later analysis re-examined previously published TCR beta repertoires from roughly 650 donors and added high-resolution HLA genotyping to investigate patterns of TCR occurrence. The later analysis used no new phenotypic data to find candidate immune exposures, relying instead on TCR beta sequences and their occurrence across donors. In an earlier analysis of 550 to 700 of the donors, high-throughput TCR beta sequencing was used to judge whether each TCR beta V gene segment behaved as functional or pseudogenic. Alongside the repertoire data, information on donor age, sex, ethnicity and CMV serostatus was compiled. A later genetic analysis took genome-wide SNP genotypes for about 65% of the roughly 670 donors and used that subset as a discovery cohort. Every discovery cohort repertoire had been produced on one sequencing platform. Class I and class II HLA loci were covered by the typing at four-digit resolution. Typing coverage varied by locus: about 629-640 donors for A, B, C, DRB1 and DQB1; roughly 510 for DQA1; more than 600 for DPA1; roughly 470 for DPB1. About five DR-DQ haplotypes were handled as single units for association and clustering, since linkage in the cohort was strong. Among 350 to 400 genotyped donors of the cohort, an average of around 240,000 unique TCR beta nucleotide sequences were sequenced per donor, around 20% of them non-productive. Overall results and qualifications from the work: At a false discovery rate of 0.05, a later analysis linked approximately 18,000 TCR beta sequences to specific HLA alleles. An earlier analysis of around 500 of the donors showed that most TCR beta V segments appeared in productive rearrangements either about 87% or about 30% of the time, which broadly matched IMGT annotations. Across donors, most TCR sequences were observed very rarely, whereas some public TCRs were present in many individuals. Because the 87-base-pair reads could not distinguish some IMGT-functional V segments, including TRBV6-2 and TRBV6-3, those segments were excluded. The classifier was reported to diagnose cytomegalovirus status with high specificity and sensitivity in both the original and validation cohorts. Correlated functional status among segregating V segments might be attributable to linkage disequilibrium, but an unknown experimental factor could not be ruled out. A later analysis found that TCR association rates varied across HLA loci, with DRB1 alleles showing the most associated TCRs and HLA-C alleles the fewest. The authors suggested that the approach could potentially be generalized to other disease states and immunological phenotypes. Compared with the 666-donor mean, donors in an Asian-associated ancestry cluster had fewer N-insertions in productive TCRs, according to a later genetic analysis. According to a later analysis, most CMV-associated TCR beta chains appeared to be HLA-restricted, and the HLA associations seemed to be driven largely by CMV exposure. In vitro tests confirmed that a few of the cytomegalovirus-associated TCR beta chains recognize cytomegalovirus antigens. When HLA alleles, especially DR and DQ, strongly co-occurred, TCR associations were difficult to assign to individual alleles. In a later analysis, HLA-associated TCR beta chains showed more clonal expansion and lower generation probabilities than non-associated chains that were equally common. In a later genetic analysis, a missense DCLRE1C variant was associated with V-gene and J-gene trimming of TCR beta chains, and the association was replicated in an independent cohort. Several of the top co-occurrence clusters appeared to be linked to parvovirus B19, influenza, CMV and Epstein-Barr virus, according to a later analysis. Because counts were too low, some 17 rarely observed V segments, including chromosome 9 orphons, were left out of the earlier analysis of some 640 of the donors. Because HLA typing was missing for some donors at each locus, association tests included only the typed subset. The presence/absence analyses assumed that sequencing depth was roughly uniform across donors, and that assumption may not be true. The study listed approximately 160 TCR beta chains as associated with cytomegalovirus. A further reported finding was that TCR beta sequences accurately predicted the HLA-A and HLA-B alleles for most subjects in the first cohort. CMV serostatus was the only immune exposure information available for the cohort. The sequencing pipeline was judged likely to have produced a cluster of highly shared sequence variants as a technical artifact. Only TCR beta chains were sequenced in this cohort, and the absence of alpha or paired-chain data limited detectable features.

The receptor library was made with the immunoSEQ multiplex PCR assay. For the multiplex PCR, a mixture combining 60 forward primers for TCR Vbeta segments and 13 reverse primers for TCR Jbeta segments was used. Amplification of the CDR3 region of rearranged TCR beta genes was performed with a multiplex PCR assay on genomic DNA. The amplified TCR beta libraries were sequenced on the Illumina HiSeq System as 87-base-pair reads. Regarding the original processing steps: A later analysis counted approximately 76 million unique TCR beta chains across the 550 to 750 repertoires, and around 9.9 million of these chains were shared by at least two donors. A nearest-neighbor algorithm error-corrected the raw reads and collapsed the reads into unique sequences, merging closely related sequences to remove PCR and sequencing errors. Alignment of CDR3 sequences to IMGT reference sequences was used to assign V, D and J gene segments. For a sequence to be retained, a match of at least six nucleotides was required to both a V gene segment and a J gene segment. A rearrangement was called productive if the CDR3 had no stop codons and remained in frame with V and J, and every other rearrangement was called non-productive. Following IMGT convention, CDR3 was defined as the stretch from the second conserved V-encoded cysteine to the conserved J-encoded phenylalanine. Sequences without an unambiguous match to a single V gene segment were excluded from the earlier analysis of almost 600 of the donors. An earlier analysis of approximately 590 of the donors classified V segments as functional when productive rearrangements were above 56.7% and as segregating when the standard deviation between donors was above 5%. A statistical classification framework was developed to diagnose cytomegalovirus status using the catalog of TCR beta chain sequences. A later analysis assigned V and J genes by comparing TCR nucleotide sequences with IMGT/GENE-DB human TR gene sequences. A later analysis assigned CDR3 sequences and most-parsimonious VDJ recombination scenarios with the TCRdist pipeline. In a later analysis, each TCR beta chain was defined by its CDR3 amino acid sequence together with its V-gene family, and reads lacking a unique V-gene family were excluded. To address suspected cross-contamination and a sequencing artifact, a later analysis removed approximately 590 highly shared, low-generation-probability nucleotide sequences. For each public chain, a later analysis derived a clonal expansion index from normalized ranks of inferred template counts within each repertoire. A later analysis computed generation probabilities with a VDJ recombination model fitted to out-of-frame rearrangements, and checked the results against IGoR. A later analysis scored TCR-TCR, TCR-HLA and TCR-CMV co-occurrence with hypergeometric tests, applying a repertoire-size bias correction to TCR pairs. To estimate false discovery rates, a later analysis permuted the HLA or CMV assignments 20 times. In a later analysis, co-occurring TCRs were grouped using DBSCAN, and TCRdist sequence similarity was added for clustering within HLA-allele-positive subsets. Repertoires with fewer than 30,000 or more than 120,000 public chains, plus five repertoires with anomalous nucleotide sharing, were excluded from co-occurrence clustering. In its TCRdb copy, this immuneACCESS table keeps in-frame sequences only and misses some clones. Where compared with another copy, unresolved V genes explain less than half of these, and the others have no known cause. V and J calls and clone size follow that table, whereas D and trimming were derived from the DNA. The sample records around 200,000 clones, approximately 80% of which are singletons. 0.5% to 0.8% of the sample is taken by the ten largest.

Comments on this clone: What antigen it recognizes has not been identified. Per-nucleotide qualities are absent, and no much larger clonotype sits a single base away.

The cohort comprised approximately 700 healthy bone marrow donors. At the time of sampling, all cohort members were nominally healthy, though unrecorded immune exposures were likely present. The donor tested CMV seronegative and was one of the 352 seronegative cohort members. A peripheral blood sample was provided by each donor, and peripheral blood mononuclear cells were used for TCR beta sequencing. Genomic DNA extraction from the blood cell samples was performed with the Qiagen DNeasy Blood Extraction Kit. Trimming removed 4 bases from V and 7 bases from J, leaving 7 bases between the germline ends. Including the terminal cysteine and phenylalanine, the CDR3 comprises 12 residues. Only the CDR3 region is kept as DNA, spanning 36 bases read in frame from base 1. The germline V gene encodes CDR1 KGHSH and CDR2 LQKENI.

The TCR sequence derives from a boy aged 5-17 years in good health and CMV-seronegative. Sequencing input: PBMCs. This receptor chain uses TRBV18 and TRBJ2-2; a weak D assignment points to TRBD2 (5 bases agree). The bases read TGTGCCAGCTCACATGGAGGCGGGGAGCTGTTTTTT. Protein translation: CASSHGGGELFF.